This T cell receptor (beta chain) originates from a study of control samples from healthy donors and cancer patients. TCRdb's copy holds only in-frame clones and misses some; the assay was immunoSEQ multiplex PCR. The table shows just over 150,000 clones, with about 94% occurring only once. The sequenced sample was blood. This sequence originates from a man aged 50 to 59 in good health.

CDR3 in DNA: TGTGCCAGCAGTTTACAGGGTGAAAAACTGTTTTTT. This sequence encodes CASSLQGEKLFF. The rearrangement uses TRBV28 and TRBJ1-4, with D possibly TRBD1 on 5 matching bases. CDR1 is MDHEN and CDR2 is SYDVKM in the germline V gene. This CDR3 region has 12 residues. V lost 2 bases to trimming and J lost 7 bases, with 5 bases between them.